This is a list of T cell receptor beta chains from one sample in a study of cytomegalovirus exposure and HLA in healthy donors. The table came from immunoSEQ multiplex PCR; TCRdb's copy has only in-frame clones and leaves some out. Here the sample spans roughly 270,000 clones, approximately 88% being singletons. Sequencing was done on a sample of PBMCs. These receptors all come from a young woman in good health and CMV-seronegative. The CDR3 runs from the conserved cysteine through the conserved F or W. Each record gives: J gene, V gene, D gene, CDR3 length, clone size, CDR3 protein, CDR3 DNA. The D gene is left open where the match is weak. Rows give clone size only sometimes, using once, few, many, or a class for an expanded clone.

TRBJ2-7 TRBV5-1 TRBD1 14 - CASSLQGSSYEQYF TGCGCCAGCAGCTTACAGGGGAGCTCCTACGAGCAGTACTTC
TRBJ2-3 TRBV7-9 - 17 - CASSLDVLGGSGDTQYF TGTGCCAGCAGCTTAGACGTCCTTGGGGGGTCAGGAGATACGCAGTATTTT
TRBJ2-5 TRBV27 TRBD2 14 - CASSLLAGQETQYF TGTGCCAGCAGTTTACTAGCGGGCCAAGAGACCCAGTACTTC
TRBJ2-3 TRBV1 - 17 - CTSSLGGGRELTDTQYF TGCACCAGCAGCCTTGGGGGCGGGAGGGAACTCACAGATACGCAGTATTTT
TRBJ1-1 TRBV5-1 TRBD1 15 - CASSLGDRGWTEAFF TGCGCCAGCAGCTTGGGGGACAGGGGGTGGACTGAAGCTTTCTTT
TRBJ2-3 TRBV29-1 - 13 - CSGRGYTTDTQYF TGCAGCGGCCGAGGCTACACCACAGATACGCAGTATTTT
TRBJ1-2 TRBV12-5 - 14 - CASGLPPNSDGYTF TGTGCTAGTGGTTTGCCGCCCAACTCCGATGGCTACACCTTC
TRBJ2-7 TRBV27 TRBD2 15 - CASSSGLAGSYEQYF TGTGCCAGCAGTTCTGGACTAGCGGGGTCCTACGAGCAGTACTTC
TRBJ2-5 TRBV28 - 11 - CASSLKETQYF TGTGCCAGCAGCCTAAAAGAGACCCAGTACTTC
TRBJ2-7 TRBV5-6 - 12 - CASSWGAYEQYF TGTGCCAGCAGCTGGGGGGCCTACGAGCAGTACTTC
TRBJ1-5 TRBV5-6 - 14 - CASSLGGLTQPQHF TGTGCCAGCAGCTTGGGGGGGCTAACTCAGCCCCAGCATTTT
TRBJ1-1 TRBV4-1 TRBD1 12 - CASSREDRVAFF TGCGCCAGCAGCCGAGAGGACAGGGTAGCTTTCTTT
TRBJ2-7 TRBV2 - 12 - CASNPQGYEQYF TGTGCCAGCAACCCTCAGGGCTACGAGCAGTACTTC
TRBJ2-5 TRBV6-1 TRBD1 16 - CASSEIPGTGRETQYF TGTGCCAGCAGTGAAATCCCCGGGACAGGGAGAGAGACCCAGTACTTC
TRBJ2-5 TRBV6-1 TRBD1 14 - CASSWGTGEETQYF TGTGCCAGCAGTTGGGGGACAGGAGAAGAGACCCAGTACTTC
TRBJ2-7 TRBV27 - 15 - CASSLVSERYYEQYF TGTGCCAGCAGTTTAGTTTCGGAGCGGTACTACGAGCAGTACTTC
TRBJ2-1 TRBV5-1 TRBD2 15 - CASSPPSGTYNEQFF TGCGCCAGCAGCCCCCCTAGCGGGACCTACAATGAGCAGTTCTTC
TRBJ1-2 TRBV9 - 14 few CASSVDHSHYGYTF TGTGCCAGCAGCGTAGACCACAGTCACTATGGCTACACCTTC
TRBJ1-2 TRBV6-5 TRBD1 14 - CASSSAGTVYGYTF TGTGCCAGCAGCTCGGCTGGGACAGTCTATGGCTACACCTTC
TRBJ2-7 TRBV7-2 - 12 once CASSFSEGEQYF TGTGCCAGCAGCTTTTCGGAGGGTGAGCAGTACTTC
TRBJ1-2 TRBV6-5 - 13 - CASSRGGHSGYTF TGTGCCAGCAGCCGGGGAGGACATTCTGGCTACACCTTC
TRBJ2-3 TRBV7-3 TRBD2 16 - CASSLMAGGGFDTQYF TGTGCCAGCAGCTTAATGGCGGGAGGTGGATTTGATACGCAGTATTTT
TRBJ1-2 TRBV7-3 TRBD1 13 - CASSHTGGEGYTF TGTGCCAGCAGCCACACAGGGGGAGAAGGCTACACCTTC
TRBJ2-7 TRBV7-2 - 14 - CASSSRRDFYEQYF TGTGCCAGCAGCTCCCGGCGGGACTTCTACGAGCAGTACTTC
TRBJ2-1 TRBV20-1 TRBD2 11 - CSALSGRVAFF TGCAGTGCTCTGAGCGGGAGGGTTGCGTTCTTC
TRBJ2-5 TRBV4-3 TRBD1 15 - CASSQDPGQGQTQYF TGCGCCAGCAGCCAAGACCCTGGACAGGGGCAGACCCAGTACTTC
TRBJ2-1 TRBV9 TRBD2 19 - CASSVEASGGPLFYNEQFF TGTGCCAGCAGCGTAGAAGCCAGCGGGGGACCCCTCTTCTACAATGAGCAGTTCTTC
TRBJ2-1 TRBV13 TRBD2 14 once CASSLSGRANEQFF TGTGCCAGCAGCTTATCAGGGAGGGCCAATGAGCAGTTCTTC
TRBJ2-2 TRBV9 - 16 - CASSEGGSLWPGELFF TGTGCCAGCAGCGAGGGAGGCAGTCTCTGGCCCGGGGAGCTGTTTTTT
TRBJ1-2 TRBV25-1 - 13 - CASREGTTSGYTF TGTGCCAGCAGGGAGGGTACAACTTCCGGCTACACCTTC
TRBJ2-1 TRBV2 - 16 - CASSDPRRFSRDEQFF TGTGCCAGCAGTGACCCCAGGAGGTTTAGTAGGGATGAGCAGTTCTTC
TRBJ2-7 TRBV27 TRBD2 18 - CASSMGASGRLRTYEQYF TGTGCCAGCAGCATGGGGGCTAGCGGGAGGTTGAGAACCTACGAGCAGTACTTC
TRBJ2-7 TRBV27 TRBD2 17 - CASSLGRGGLAGDGMYF TGTGCCAGCAGTCTGGGTAGGGGAGGACTAGCGGGAGATGGTATGTACTTC
TRBJ1-5 TRBV28 - 15 - CASTTDIQSNQPQHF TGTGCCAGCACCACGGACATCCAAAGCAATCAGCCCCAGCATTTT
TRBJ2-7 TRBV12-5 TRBD2 20 - CASGLATGLAGVEVDYEQYF TGTGCTAGTGGTTTGGCTACGGGACTAGCGGGAGTGGAAGTGGACTACGAGCAGTACTTC
TRBJ2-2 TRBV5-1 - 15 - CASSLAGKDTGELFF TGCGCCAGCAGCCTCGCGGGGAAGGACACCGGGGAGCTGTTTTTT
TRBJ2-1 TRBV14 - 14 - CASSPSRLIGEQFF TGTGCCAGCAGTCCGAGTAGACTAATTGGCGAGCAGTTCTTC
TRBJ1-1 TRBV7-6 TRBD1 14 - CASSSGTGGSEAFF TGTGCCAGCAGCTCCGGGACAGGGGGTTCTGAAGCTTTCTTT
TRBJ2-7 TRBV27 - 12 - CASSSRNYEQYF TGTGCCAGCAGTTCGCGGAACTACGAGCAGTACTTC
TRBJ2-5 TRBV7-9 - 14 - CASSLELIQETQYF TGTGCCAGCAGCTTAGAACTGATCCAAGAGACCCAGTACTTC
TRBJ2-7 TRBV19 TRBD2 14 few CASSMVAGGYEQYF TGTGCCAGTAGTATGGTAGCGGGAGGTTACGAGCAGTACTTC
TRBJ1-1 TRBV29-1 TRBD1 17 - CSVEDPGDRGRDTEAFF TGCAGCGTTGAAGATCCGGGGGACAGGGGGCGCGACACTGAAGCTTTCTTT
TRBJ2-1 TRBV6-5 - 15 - CASSLAASSYNEQFF TGTGCCAGCAGTTTAGCGGCCAGCTCCTACAATGAGCAGTTCTTC
TRBJ2-7 TRBV15 TRBD2 16 - CATSRGLAGVDYEQYF TGTGCCACCAGCAGGGGACTAGCGGGAGTAGACTACGAGCAGTACTTC
TRBJ1-2 TRBV28 - 14 - CASSKQGLYYGYTF TGTGCCAGCAGTAAACAGGGATTATACTATGGCTACACCTTC
TRBJ1-2 TRBV19 - 16 - CASSVSHKRLRDGYTF TGTGCCAGTAGCGTCAGTCACAAGAGATTGAGGGATGGCTACACCTTC
TRBJ1-3 TRBV6-5 - 16 - CASSYSTPNSGNTIYF TGTGCCAGCAGTTACTCGACACCTAACTCTGGAAACACCATATATTTT
TRBJ2-7 TRBV28 TRBD2 17 - CASSLSGREGLSDEQYF TGTGCCAGCAGTTTATCAGGGCGGGAGGGGTTATCCGACGAGCAGTACTTC
TRBJ2-7 TRBV7-2 TRBD1 14 - CASSPRQGSYEQYF TGTGCCAGCAGCCCAAGACAGGGTTCCTACGAGCAGTACTTC
TRBJ1-3 TRBV9 - 18 once CASSVVAGRNGGGNTIYF TGTGCCAGCAGCGTAGTTGCAGGACGAAATGGGGGGGGAAACACCATATATTTT
TRBJ2-7 TRBV28 TRBD2 14 - CASKTPGLAYEQYF TGTGCCAGCAAAACCCCGGGACTAGCCTACGAGCAGTACTTC
TRBJ2-3 TRBV10-3 TRBD1 14 - CAISEDRAADTQYF TGTGCCATCAGTGAGGACAGGGCGGCAGATACGCAGTATTTT
TRBJ1-1 TRBV9 - 13 - CASSREGSTEAFF TGTGCCAGCAGTAGGGAGGGGAGCACTGAAGCTTTCTTT
TRBJ2-2 TRBV6-5 - 13 - CATSPGFSGELFF TGTGCCACCAGTCCCGGTTTTAGCGGGGAGCTGTTTTTT
TRBJ2-1 TRBV9 TRBD2 16 - CASSVSGGRALNEQFF TGTGCCAGCAGCGTATCGGGCGGGAGGGCCCTCAATGAGCAGTTCTTC
TRBJ1-1 TRBV6-1 - 12 - CASSDSSAEAFF TGTGCCAGCAGTGACTCCTCCGCTGAAGCTTTCTTT
TRBJ2-1 TRBV7-8 TRBD2 20 once CASSFFYGLAGDGGFDEQFF TGTGCCAGCAGCTTTTTTTATGGGCTAGCGGGAGACGGGGGGTTCGATGAGCAGTTCTTC
TRBJ2-7 TRBV27 TRBD2 15 - CASSPRLAGSYEQYF TGTGCCAGCAGTCCCCGACTAGCGGGATCCTACGAGCAGTACTTC
TRBJ1-2 TRBV28 TRBD1 14 - CASSQLRTGDGYTF TGTGCCAGCAGCCAACTACGGACAGGGGACGGCTACACCTTC
TRBJ2-1 TRBV27 TRBD1 15 - CASSLSWDRGHEQFF TGTGCCAGCAGTTTATCGTGGGACAGGGGGCATGAGCAGTTCTTC